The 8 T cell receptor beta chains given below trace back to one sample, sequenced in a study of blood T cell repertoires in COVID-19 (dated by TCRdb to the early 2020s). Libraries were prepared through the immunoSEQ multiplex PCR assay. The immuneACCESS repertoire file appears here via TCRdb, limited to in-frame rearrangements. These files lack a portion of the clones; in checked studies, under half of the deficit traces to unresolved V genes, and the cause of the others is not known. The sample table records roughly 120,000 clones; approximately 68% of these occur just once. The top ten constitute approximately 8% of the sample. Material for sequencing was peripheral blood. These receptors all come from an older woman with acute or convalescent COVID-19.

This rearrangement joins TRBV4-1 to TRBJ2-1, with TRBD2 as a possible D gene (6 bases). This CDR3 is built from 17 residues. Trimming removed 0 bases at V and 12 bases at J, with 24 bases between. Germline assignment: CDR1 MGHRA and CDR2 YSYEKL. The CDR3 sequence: CASSQDSGWSRDSLQFF. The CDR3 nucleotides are TGCGCCAGCAGCCAAGATAGTGGGTGGTCGCGGGACTCCCTGCAGTTCTTC.

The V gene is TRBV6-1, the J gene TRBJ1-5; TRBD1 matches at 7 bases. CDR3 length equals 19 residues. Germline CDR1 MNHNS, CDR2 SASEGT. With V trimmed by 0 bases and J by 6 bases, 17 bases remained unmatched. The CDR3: CASSEALQQGVLSSQPQHF. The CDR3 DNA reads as TGTGCCAGCAGTGAAGCGCTTCAGCAGGGGGTGTTAAGTTCTCAGCCCCAGCATTTT.

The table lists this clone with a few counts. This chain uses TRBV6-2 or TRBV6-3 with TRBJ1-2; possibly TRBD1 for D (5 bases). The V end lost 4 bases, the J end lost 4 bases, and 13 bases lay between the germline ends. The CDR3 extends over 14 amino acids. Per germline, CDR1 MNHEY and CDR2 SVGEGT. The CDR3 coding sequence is TGTGCCAGCAGTTTTCACGGGGGGAGCTATGGCTACACCTTC. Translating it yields CASSFHGGSYGYTF.

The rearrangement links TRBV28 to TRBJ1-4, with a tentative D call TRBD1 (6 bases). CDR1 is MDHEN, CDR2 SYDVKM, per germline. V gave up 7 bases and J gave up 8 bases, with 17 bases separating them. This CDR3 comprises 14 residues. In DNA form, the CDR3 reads TGTGCCAGCACTAAAGCGGGGGGCGGAGAAAAACTGTTTTTT. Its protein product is CASTKAGGGEKLFF.

CDR3 region: CASSLFGENTEAFF. The CDR3 DNA is TGTGCCAGCAGTTTATTCGGGGAGAACACTGAAGCTTTCTTT. This chain joins TRBV27 and TRBJ1-1; the D is unclear. V was cut by 1 base and J by 1 base, with 7 bases left in between. The CDR3 length is 14 residues. Germline CDR1 MNHEY, CDR2 SMNVEV (reference sequence).

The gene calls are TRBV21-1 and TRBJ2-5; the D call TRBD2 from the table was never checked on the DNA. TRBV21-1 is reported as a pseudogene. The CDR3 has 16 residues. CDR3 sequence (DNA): TGTGCCAGCAGCCGAAAGATAGCGGGGGGTCCCGAGACCCAGTACTTC. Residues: CASSRKIAGGPETQYF.

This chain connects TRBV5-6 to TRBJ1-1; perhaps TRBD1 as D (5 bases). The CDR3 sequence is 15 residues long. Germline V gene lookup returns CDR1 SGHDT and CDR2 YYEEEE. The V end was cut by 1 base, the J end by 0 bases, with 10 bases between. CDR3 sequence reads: CASSLTPGLNTEAFF. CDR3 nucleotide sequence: TGTGCCAGCAGCTTGACTCCAGGGTTGAACACTGAAGCTTTCTTT.

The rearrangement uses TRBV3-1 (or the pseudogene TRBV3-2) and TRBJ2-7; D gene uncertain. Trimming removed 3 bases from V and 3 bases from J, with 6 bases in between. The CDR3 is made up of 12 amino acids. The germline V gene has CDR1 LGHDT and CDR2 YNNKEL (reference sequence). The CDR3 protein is CASSQVDYEQYF. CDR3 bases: TGTGCCAGCAGCCAGGTAGACTACGAGCAGTACTTC.